The 25 T cell receptor beta chains listed next were all sequenced from one sample in a study of shared clonotypes between healthy human individuals. Assay used: immunoSEQ multiplex PCR; TCRdb lists only in-frame clones, some missing. The sample includes around 2,000,000 clones, around 95% of them seen just once. The material sequenced was naive CD4+ T cells sorted from blood. Subset denoted: CD45RA+ positively selected. The source is a man aged 18 to 30 in good health.

V usage is TRBV6-6 and J usage is TRBJ1-5; 8 bases are a match to TRBD1. The CDR3 spans 15 residues. Germline V lookup: CDR1 MNHNY, CDR2 SVGAGI (reference sequence). V was pared by 5 bases and J by 4 bases, with 7 bases of the junction left unmatched. This CDR3 is CASSTLDRGNQPQHF. In DNA form, the CDR3 reads TGTGCCAGCAGTACCCTTGACAGGGGTAATCAGCCCCAGCATTTT.

V gene TRBV5-4 combines with J gene TRBJ2-1; perhaps TRBD2 as D (6 bases). Germline assignment: CDR1 SGHNT and CDR2 YYREEE (reference sequence). The CDR3 is 13 amino acids. Trimming removed 4 bases at V and 6 bases at J, with 11 bases between. CDR3 region: CASSQTSFNEQFF. CDR3 nucleotides: TGTGCCAGCAGCCAGACTAGTTTCAATGAGCAGTTCTTC.

V gene TRBV28 combines with J gene TRBJ1-6; 9 bases are shared with TRBD1. The CDR3 is 15 residues long. Germline loops: CDR1 MDHEN, CDR2 SYDVKM. Trimming cost V 5 bases and J 7 bases; bases outside gene matches: 6. The CDR3, as DNA: TGTGCCAGCAGTGGGGACAGGGTGGGGAATTCACCCCTCCACTTT. This gives the protein CASSGDRVGNSPLHF.

CDR3 in DNA: TGTGCCAGCAGAAACAGGGGGCTCGGAAACACCATATATTTT. Encoded protein: CASRNRGLGNTIYF. The genes are TRBV6-1 and TRBJ1-3; TRBD1 matches at 9 bases. The CDR3 runs to 14 residues. The ends lost 6 bases at V and 4 bases at J; junction bases unmatched: 4. Germline lookup yields CDR1 MNHNS and CDR2 SASEGT.

V and J are TRBV27 and TRBJ2-7, with D uncertain. V lost 2 bases to trimming and J lost 5 bases, with 10 bases between them. The CDR3 sequence is 13 residues long. Germline V gene lookup returns CDR1 MNHEY and CDR2 SMNVEV (reference sequence). CDR3 region: CASSLNFYHEQYF. CDR3 DNA: TGTGCCAGCAGTTTAAACTTCTACCACGAGCAGTACTTC.

The chain is built from TRBV7-9 and TRBJ2-3, with TRBD2 identical over 10 bases. This CDR3 has 16 residues. CDR1 and CDR2 (germline): SEHNR, FQNEAQ (reference sequence). V lost 2 bases, J lost 6 bases, and 8 bases stayed unmatched. CDR3 in amino acids: CASSLTGSGRDDTQYF. CDR3 sequence (DNA): TGTGCCAGCAGCTTAACCGGGAGCGGGAGGGATGATACGCAGTATTTT.

V is TRBV7-2 and J is TRBJ1-2; D call uncertain. Germline CDR1 SGHTA, CDR2 FQGNSA. The CDR3 has 15 residues. V lost 3 bases, J lost 2 bases, and 13 bases lay in between. CDR3 nucleotide sequence: TGTGCCAGCAGCTTGCTTCTTGTCCTAAACTATGGCTACACCTTC. Translation: CASSLLLVLNYGYTF.

The chain recombines TRBV6-5 with TRBJ2-1; 8 bases match TRBD2. There are 14 residues in the CDR3. J was trimmed by 5 bases and V by 4 bases; bases with no gene match: 4. Germline CDR1 MNHEY, CDR2 SVGAGI. The CDR3 region has the DNA TGTGCCAGCAGTTCGGGAGGGTCCCACAATGAGCAGTTCTTC. It yields the protein CASSSGGSHNEQFF.

This chain uses TRBV11-2 with TRBJ2-1, with 10 bases fitting TRBD1. CDR1 is SGHAT, CDR2 FQNNGV, per germline. Germline trimming cut 0 bases from V and 7 bases from J; bases unmatched to any gene: 9. There are 17 residues in the CDR3. The CDR3 here is CASSLDGTGVAPNEQFF. The CDR3 DNA reads TGTGCCAGCAGCTTAGATGGGACAGGGGTTGCGCCAAATGAGCAGTTCTTC.

The genes are TRBV27 and TRBJ2-6; no reliable D call. V lost 0 bases and J 8 bases, leaving 8 bases between the germline ends. The CDR3 spans 14 residues. Germline-derived CDR1 and CDR2 are MNHEY and SMNVEV (reference sequence). CDR3 in amino acids: CASSLSRSSNVLTF. CDR3 sequence (DNA): TGTGCCAGCAGTTTATCCAGGTCCTCCAACGTCCTGACTTTC. Supplemented by reference TRBV27 and TRBJ2-6, the full variable domain reads EAQVTQNPRYLITVTGKKLTVTCSQNMNHEYMSWYRQDPGLGLRQIYYSMNVEVTDKGDVPEGYKVSRKEKRNFPLILESPSPNQTSLYFCASSLSRSSNVLTFGAGSRLTVL.

The chain is built from TRBV28 and TRBJ2-7; 7 positions agree with TRBD2. Germline CDR1 is MDHEN and CDR2 is SYDVKM. The length of the CDR3 is 15 residues. Trimming removed 5 bases from V and 3 bases from J; junction bases left unmatched: 10. Here the CDR3 reads CASSAAGVGVYEQYF. The CDR3 DNA sequence: TGTGCCAGCAGTGCGGCGGGAGTAGGTGTCTACGAGCAGTACTTC.

This clone was found once. The same CDR3 is also encoded by other DNA sequences in this sample. The V call is TRBV11-2, the J call TRBJ2-2; possible D gene TRBD2, 6 bases. From germline, CDR1 is SGHAT and CDR2 FQNNGV. V was trimmed by 1 base and J by 5 bases, leaving 8 bases between them. The CDR3 loop spans 14 amino acids. CDR3 amino acids: CASSLVAGTGELFF. The CDR3 coding sequence is TGTGCCAGCAGCTTAGTGGCGGGAACCGGGGAGCTGTTTTTT.

The chain is built from TRBV6-5 and TRBJ1-1; D is possibly TRBD1 (5 bases). The V gene's germline CDR1 is MNHEY and CDR2 SVGAGI. V was clipped by 5 bases and J by 5 bases, with 18 bases between them. The CDR3 runs to 15 residues. The chain's CDR3 is CASSADRGVFTEAFF. CDR3 nucleotides: TGTGCCAGCAGTGCCGATCGGGGGGTTTTTACTGAAGCTTTCTTT.

In the case of this clone: Other DNA sequences in this sample translate to the same CDR3. This chain links TRBV7-9 with TRBJ2-1; no clear D. The V end was cut by 1 base, the J end by 7 bases, with 5 bases between. The CDR3 runs 12 residues. Germline V CDR1 and CDR2: SEHNR, FQNEAQ (reference sequence). The CDR3 sequence is CASSLEGNEQFF. DNA for the CDR3: TGTGCCAGCAGCTTAGAAGGGAATGAGCAGTTCTTC.

CDR3 protein: CAWSLSGDTDTQYF. CDR3 nucleotide sequence: TGTGCCTGGAGTCTTAGCGGGGACACAGATACGCAGTATTTT. The V and J genes are TRBV30 and TRBJ2-3; 8 positions match TRBD2. Per the germline V gene, CDR1 is GTSNPN and CDR2 is SVGIG (reference sequence). There are 14 residues in the CDR3. V lost 2 bases and J lost 2; bases outside the gene matches: 3.

This sequence joins TRBV28 and TRBJ1-1; D not resolved. Germline V CDR1 and CDR2: MDHEN, SYDVKM. The CDR3 extends over 12 amino acids. Trimming took 9 bases from V and 5 from J, leaving 13 bases between them. DNA for the CDR3: TGTGCCAGTCGAAGTTTGGCAACTGAAGCTTTCTTT. Translating gives CASRSLATEAFF.

The chain couples TRBV7-2 to TRBJ1-2, with D hard to call. The V gene lost 4 bases and the J gene lost 8 bases, with 17 bases spanning the gap. The CDR3 consists of 14 residues. Germline-derived CDR1 and CDR2 are SGHTA and FQGNSA. The CDR3 reads CASSSRASRDGYTF. The CDR3 DNA follows: TGTGCCAGCAGCTCCCGGGCCTCCCGCGACGGCTACACCTTC.

The V gene is TRBV19, the J gene TRBJ2-7; D remains ambiguous. Per germline, CDR1 LNHDA and CDR2 SQIVND (reference sequence). Trimming removed 4 bases from V and 4 bases from J, with 11 bases in between. The length of the CDR3 is 13 residues. CDR3 DNA sequence: TGTGCCAGTAGTAGAGGACGGAATTACGAGCAGTACTTC. Translation: CASSRGRNYEQYF.

The chain carries TRBV6-1 and TRBJ2-2; D perhaps matches TRBD2 (5 bases). Between the trimmed V and J ends, which lost 5 bases and 5 bases, there was a span of 12 bases. CDR1 MNHNS and CDR2 SASEGT come from the germline V gene. There are 14 residues in the CDR3. CDR3 DNA: TGTGCCAGCAGTATTCTACGGGGTACCGGGGAGCTGTTTTTT. Residues: CASSILRGTGELFF.

The chain is built from TRBV10-3 and TRBJ1-4; a weak D match, TRBD1 (6 bases). The V gene's germline CDR1 is ENHRY and CDR2 SYGVKD. Trimming cost V 10 bases and J 6 bases, with 18 bases left between them. The CDR3 sequence is 14 residues long. For the CDR3, the DNA is TGTGCCACAGGGCCCAGGGGCGCGGATGAAAAACTGTTTTTT. Residues: CATGPRGADEKLFF.

The genes are TRBV27 and TRBJ2-1; D not resolved. Germline CDR1 is MNHEY and CDR2 is SMNVEV (reference sequence). This CDR3 is built from 15 residues. The V gene lost 2 bases and the J gene lost 1 base, with 9 bases spanning the gap. In DNA form, the CDR3 reads TGTGCCAGCAGTTTAAGAAATCAGTCCTACAATGAGCAGTTCTTC. Translating it yields CASSLRNQSYNEQFF.

The genes are TRBV19 and TRBJ2-7; 10 positions match TRBD1. The germline V gene has CDR1 LNHDA and CDR2 SQIVND (reference sequence). J gave up 5 bases and V 5 bases, and 15 bases lay outside the gene matches. The CDR3 contains 17 residues. In nucleotides, the CDR3 is TGTGCCAGTAGTCTTACCTCCGGGACAGGGGCTTCAAACGAGCAGTACTTC. This encodes CASSLTSGTGASNEQYF.

This clone has more than one count but fewer than ten. This chain connects TRBV7-9 to TRBJ2-7, with D hard to call. The CDR3 totals 11 residues. Germline-derived CDR1 and CDR2 are SEHNR and FQNEAQ (reference sequence). The germline V and J ends were trimmed by 4 bases and 7 bases, with 8 bases remaining between them. CDR3 sequence: CASSYVGEQYF. CDR3 coding DNA: TGTGCCAGCAGCTATGTGGGGGAGCAGTACTTC.

This clone came up once. The V and J genes are TRBV18 and TRBJ1-5, with D perhaps TRBD1 (5 bases). Per the germline V gene, CDR1 is KGHSH and CDR2 is LQKENI. There are 15 residues in the CDR3. V was trimmed by 1 base and J by 1 base, leaving 8 bases between them. The CDR3 reads CASSPRDSSNQPQHF. DNA of the CDR3: TGTGCCAGCTCACCACGGGACTCCAGCAATCAGCCCCAGCATTTT. Looking up the rest from reference TRBV18 and TRBJ1-5 gives the full variable domain: NAGVMQNPRHLVRRRGQEARLRCSPMKGHSHVYWYRQLPEEGLKFMVYLQKENIIDESGMPKERFSAEFPKEGPSILRIQQVVRGDSAAYFCASSPRDSSNQPQHFGDGTRLSIL.

The chain employs TRBV6-6 and TRBJ2-7, with 7 positions matching TRBD1. The CDR3 length is 15 residues. V shed 5 bases and J 2 bases; nucleotides not matched to a gene: 9. Germline V CDR1 and CDR2: MNHNY, SVGAGI (reference sequence). CDR3 residues: CASSRTRDSPYEQYF. As DNA, the CDR3 is TGTGCCAGCAGTCGGACCAGGGACAGCCCCTACGAGCAGTACTTC.